These 6 T cell receptor beta chains were sequenced from one sample in a study of molecular identifiers for immune sequencing clone quantification. MiXCR, applied by TCRdb to the PCR reads, yields one record per CDR3 protein. The sample shows approximately 500,000 distinct CDR3 sequences, 20% to 25% of them seen only once. Sequencing was carried out using naive CD8+ T cells from blood, with Jurkat cell RNA spiked in. Subset: FACS-sorted CD8+CD4-CCR7+CD45RA+ naive T cells. The receptors come from a human donor in good health. Some libraries in this study had Jurkat cell RNA spiked in.

This clonotype showed up just a few times. The chain has TRBV7-6 and TRBJ1-2; 9 positions match TRBD1. J gave up 7 bases and V 8 bases, and 5 bases lay outside the gene matches. Germline CDR1 reads SGHVS; CDR2 reads FNYEAQ. The CDR3 runs to 12 residues. The CDR3, as DNA: TGTGCCAGCGGACAGGGGACAAGTGGCTACACCTTC. Its protein is CASGQGTSGYTF.

The chain employs TRBV6-2 or TRBV6-3 and TRBJ2-2, with D perhaps matching TRBD2 (6 bases). Germline V gene sequence: CDR1 MNHEY, CDR2 SVGEGT. The CDR3 runs 15 residues. V was shortened by 11 bases and J by 1 base, with 17 bases between the two germline ends. The CDR3 here is CAGGTLPLNTGELFF. The CDR3 bases are TGTGCCGGGGGGACTCTCCCTTTGAACACCGGGGAGCTGTTTTTT.

The rearrangement uses TRBV24-1 and TRBJ2-2; TRBD1 agrees at 9 bases. The V gene end was trimmed by 4 bases and the J gene end by 5 bases; junction bases not matched to a gene: 7. The CDR3 consists of 16 residues. Germline CDR1 reads KGHDR; CDR2 reads SFDVKD. The CDR3 loop is CATSDPDRGSTGELFF. CDR3 sequence (DNA): TGTGCCACCAGTGACCCGGACAGGGGTTCTACCGGGGAGCTGTTTTTT.

This clonotype was seen a few times. CDR3 nucleotide sequence: TGTGCCATCAGTTCCACCGGGGAGCTGTTTTTT. This gives the protein CAISSTGELFF. The chain recombines TRBV10-3 with TRBJ2-2; no reliable D call. Germline loops: CDR1 ENHRY, CDR2 SYGVKD. The V end lost 5 bases, the J end lost 4 bases, and 2 bases lay between the germline ends. The CDR3 runs 11 residues.

This clonotype was detected ten times or more. This rearrangement joins TRBV27 to TRBJ1-1, with 9 bases matching TRBD1. V lost 5 bases, J lost 3 bases, and 13 bases stayed unmatched. CDR1 is MNHEY and CDR2 is SMNVEV in the germline V gene (reference sequence). The CDR3 is 17 amino acids. CDR3 sequence (DNA): TGTGCCAGCAGTCCACAGGGGGCCCTCGCCTGGGACACTGAAGCTTTCTTT. It encodes CASSPQGALAWDTEAFF.

This clonotype was counted a few times. The rearrangement uses TRBV5-6 and TRBJ1-4; unclear D gene. The V end was cut by 3 bases, the J end by 5 bases, with 14 bases between. Germline V gene sequence: CDR1 SGHDT, CDR2 YYEEEE. The CDR3 sequence is 15 residues long. This CDR3 is CASSSIGEKNEKLFF. CDR3 in DNA: TGTGCCAGCAGCTCTATCGGGGAAAAAAATGAAAAACTGTTTTTT.